A single sample is the source of the 14 T cell receptor beta chains below, sequenced in a study of cytomegalovirus exposure and HLA in healthy donors. The PCR employed 60 Vbeta primers together with 13 Jbeta primers. The data were produced by immunoSEQ multiplex PCR, yet TCRdb's version contains in-frame clones alone and is incomplete. The sample lists about 190,000 clones; around 82% were seen once. The sample was PBMCs. The source is a woman between 25 and 40 years old in good health and CMV-seropositive.

The V gene is TRBV29-1, the J gene TRBJ1-4, with D possibly matching TRBD1 (5 bases). This CDR3 has 14 amino acids. Germline CDR1 and CDR2: SQVTM and ANQGSEA. Trimming cost V 6 bases and J 8 bases, with 19 bases left between them. CDR3 loop: CSVGLLGVGEKLFF. In DNA form, the CDR3 reads TGCAGCGTGGGGCTCCTTGGGGTAGGAGAAAAACTGTTTTTT.

The CDR3 region is CASSGLLALDITDTQYF. The CDR3 bases are TGTGCCAGCAGCGGGCTACTAGCGTTGGATATAACAGATACGCAGTATTTT. V usage is TRBV7-8 and J usage is TRBJ2-3, with 7 nucleotides matching TRBD2. The V gene's germline CDR1 is SGHVS and CDR2 FQNEAQ. The V and J ends lost 5 bases and 3 bases, in that order; junction bases with no gene match: 14. The CDR3 loop spans 17 amino acids.

This clone was seen only once. The rearrangement links TRBV7-2 to TRBJ2-1, with D possibly matching TRBD1 (6 bases). The CDR3 is 15 residues long. The V end was cut by 5 bases, the J end by 6 bases, with 17 bases between. From germline, CDR1 is SGHTA and CDR2 FQGNSA. This chain's CDR3 is CASSQAGTLGNEQFF. The CDR3 nucleotides read TGTGCCAGCAGCCAGGCCGGGACATTGGGCAATGAGCAGTTCTTC.

This chain uses TRBV5-1 with TRBJ2-1; 14 nucleotides line up with TRBD2. The CDR3 loop spans 15 amino acids. The germline gives CDR1 SGHRS, CDR2 YFSETQ. J gave up 7 bases and V 2 bases, and 2 bases lay outside the gene matches. The CDR3 reads CASSFRTSGGNEQFF. The CDR3 region has the DNA TGCGCCAGCAGCTTCCGGACTAGCGGGGGGAATGAGCAGTTCTTC. Based on the CDR3 plus reference TRBV5-1 and TRBJ2-1, the full variable domain is KAGVTQTPRYLIKTRGQQVTLSCSPISGHRSVSWYQQTPGQGLQFLFEYFSETQRNKGNFPGRFSGRQFSNSRSEMNVSTLELGDSALYLCASSFRTSGGNEQFFGPGTRLTVL.

V is TRBV5-3 and J is TRBJ2-3; D is perhaps TRBD2 (5 bases). TRBV5-3 is identified as an open reading frame with a role that is uncertain. Trimming pared 5 bases from V and 6 bases from J, leaving 10 bases between. The CDR3 runs 12 residues. CDR3 sequence: CARRRGFDTQYF. The CDR3 DNA reads as TGTGCCAGAAGGAGAGGGTTCGATACGCAGTATTTT.

The V gene is TRBV28, the J gene TRBJ2-5; 7 nucleotides agree with TRBD2. The CDR3 totals 16 residues. V shed 3 bases, J shed 7 bases, and the junction held 14 bases outside the gene matches. Germline CDR1 is MDHEN and CDR2 is SYDVKM. The CDR3 DNA reads TGTGCCAGCAGTTTGCCCATTGGGAGGGCGAGGGGGACCCAGTACTTC. Translated: CASSLPIGRARGTQYF.

The J gene is TRBJ1-1, the V gene TRBV11-3; D is uncertain. This CDR3 has 14 amino acids. Trimming took off 5 bases at V and 1 base at J, with 11 bases between the two ends. Germline V gives CDR1 SGHNT, CDR2 YENEEA. CDR3 sequence: CASSPLSGNTEAFF. In nucleotides, the CDR3 is TGTGCCAGCAGCCCCCTAAGTGGGAACACTGAAGCTTTCTTT.

V is TRBV5-6 and J is TRBJ2-1, with D possibly matching TRBD1 (5 bases). This CDR3 spans 15 amino acids. The V end was cut by 2 bases, the J end by 3 bases, with 12 bases between. Germline-derived CDR1 and CDR2 are SGHDT and YYEEEE. The DNA of the CDR3 is TGTGCCAGCAGCTTTAATGGACACAGCTACAATGAGCAGTTCTTC. This gives the protein CASSFNGHSYNEQFF.

This clone has only a few counts. This chain connects TRBV4-3 to TRBJ2-7; D is ambiguous. CDR1 and CDR2 (germline): LGHNA, YSLEER. The ends were cut back, 0 bases at V and 1 base at J, with 13 bases in the middle. The CDR3 length is 16 residues. Written as DNA, the CDR3 is TGCGCCAGCAGCCAAGATGGTTTTGGCTCTTCCTACGAGCAGTACTTC. Its translation: CASSQDGFGSSYEQYF.

The CDR3 bases are TGTGCCAGCAGTTTAGCGGGGGGCTGGGAGACCCAGTACTTC. It specifies CASSLAGGWETQYF. The chain recombines TRBV28 with TRBJ2-5, with 8 bases identical to TRBD2. Losses at the gene ends were 2 bases for V and 5 bases for J; bases not matched to a gene: 4. The CDR3 is 14 amino acids. Germline V gene sequence: CDR1 MDHEN, CDR2 SYDVKM.

The J gene is TRBJ2-4, the V gene TRBV6-1, with a weak D call TRBD1 (5 bases). Germline CDR1 reads MNHNS; CDR2 reads SASEGT. This CDR3 region has 13 residues. The V gene lost 3 bases and the J gene lost 8 bases, with 11 bases spanning the gap. The CDR3 DNA reads as TGTGCCAGCAGTGAGGATCTACAGGACATTCAGTACTTC. Protein product: CASSEDLQDIQYF.

This sequence joins TRBV13 and TRBJ2-5, with D possibly being TRBD2 (7 bases). Trimming removed 2 bases at V and 3 bases at J, with 10 bases between. The CDR3 is made up of 14 amino acids. The germline gives CDR1 PRHDT, CDR2 FYEKMQ (reference sequence). CDR3 in amino acids: CASSLSGGEETQYF. CDR3 bases: TGTGCCAGCAGCTTATCGGGGGGCGAAGAGACCCAGTACTTC.

The chain is built from TRBV7-2 and TRBJ2-3; the D gene is possibly TRBD2 (5 bases). V shed 3 bases and J shed 6 bases, with 10 bases lying between them. The CDR3 extends over 13 amino acids. Per germline, CDR1 SGHTA and CDR2 FQGNSA. CDR3 residues: CASSLSPGDTQYF. The CDR3 bases are TGTGCCAGCAGCTTGAGCCCGGGGGATACGCAGTATTTT.

The chain carries TRBV5-1 and TRBJ2-2; D is perhaps TRBD1 (6 bases). Germline lookup yields CDR1 SGHRS and CDR2 YFSETQ. The CDR3 contains 18 residues. Between the trimmed V and J ends, which lost 0 bases and 0 bases, there was a span of 15 bases. The chain's CDR3 is CASSLGRTDFANTGELFF. The CDR3 region has the DNA TGCGCCAGCAGCTTGGGCAGGACAGATTTTGCGAACACCGGGGAGCTGTTTTTT.